This T cell receptor beta chain was captured by sequencing in a study of blood T cell repertoires in COVID-19. Clones were read by immunoSEQ multiplex PCR, and TCRdb kept only the in-frame ones, dropping some. The table records 450,000 or so clones, roughly 90% of them present only once. Specimen: peripheral blood. This TCR was recovered from a man aged 18 to 29 with COVID-19, enrolled during active disease.

As DNA, the CDR3 is TGCGCCAGCAGCTGGAGGACAGGGGGATTTACCGGGGAGCTGTTTTTT. Its translation: CASSWRTGGFTGELFF. The chain employs TRBV5-1 and TRBJ2-2; 10 nucleotides match TRBD1. With 3 bases clipped from V and 5 bases from J, the junction kept 7 bases outside the gene matches. The CDR3 is 16 amino acids. CDR1 SGHRS and CDR2 YFSETQ come from the germline V gene.